Shown below are 13 T cell receptor beta chains from a single sample sequenced in a study of blood T cell repertoires in COVID-19. The data were produced by immunoSEQ multiplex PCR, yet TCRdb's version contains in-frame clones alone and is incomplete. The data show some 530,000 clones, 80% to 90% seen once. The sample taken for sequencing was PBMCs or T cells enriched from blood (not recorded which). The receptors come from a woman in her sixties who had recovered from COVID-19.

The chain uses TRBV19 and TRBJ1-2; a possible D gene is TRBD1 (6 bases). CDR3 length equals 12 residues. Germline V CDR1 and CDR2: LNHDA, SQIVND (reference sequence). Trimming cost V 5 bases and J 8 bases, with 12 bases left between them. CDR3 loop: CASSFQGRGYTF. The CDR3 DNA follows: TGTGCCAGTAGTTTCCAGGGGCGCGGCTACACCTTC.

J is TRBJ1-2 and V is TRBV7-2, with unresolved D. With 1 base removed from V and 0 bases from J, the gap between germline ends came to 6 bases. Per the germline V gene, CDR1 is SGHTA and CDR2 is FQGNSA. The CDR3 is made up of 14 amino acids. The CDR3 bases are TGTGCCAGCAGCTTAGTAATAGCTAACTATGGCTACACCTTC. It yields the protein CASSLVIANYGYTF.

J is TRBJ1-1 and V is TRBV19; D remains ambiguous. This CDR3 has 13 residues. Germline loops: CDR1 LNHDA, CDR2 SQIVND (reference sequence). Deletions cut 7 bases from V and 5 bases from J, with 14 bases between. The DNA of the CDR3 is TGTGCCAGTACTGCCACAGTTATGACTGAAGCTTTCTTT. Translated: CASTATVMTEAFF.

The chain has TRBV3-1 (or the pseudogene TRBV3-2) and TRBJ2-1, with TRBD2 identical over 7 bases. CDR3 length: 19 residues. Per the germline V gene, CDR1 is LGHDT and CDR2 is YNNKEL (reference sequence). J lost 5 bases, V lost 0 bases, and 16 bases had no gene match. The CDR3 sequence: CASSQDSGPGTRGHNEQFF. CDR3 DNA sequence: TGTGCCAGCAGCCAAGATAGCGGGCCTGGGACCCGCGGGCACAATGAGCAGTTCTTC.

The chain couples TRBV2 to TRBJ1-1, with D hard to call. The germline V gene encodes CDR1 SNHLY and CDR2 FYNNEI. Trimming cost V 7 bases and J 1 base, with 19 bases left between them. CDR3 length: 16 amino acids. CDR3 region: CASTYAPGDRNTEAFF. The CDR3 bases are TGTGCCAGCACCTACGCCCCCGGGGATCGGAACACTGAAGCTTTCTTT.

As concerns this clone: Additional DNA sequences in this sample encode the identical CDR3. The V and J genes are TRBV11-2 and TRBJ1-5; D call uncertain. Germline V gene lookup returns CDR1 SGHAT and CDR2 FQNNGV. The CDR3 totals 14 residues. Trimming cost V 1 base and J 4 bases, with 8 bases left between them. The CDR3 DNA is TGTGCCAGCAGCTTAGGCCGAGGAAATCAGCCCCAGCATTTT. Translated: CASSLGRGNQPQHF.

This clone was observed once. The chain joins TRBV18 to TRBJ2-2; D unresolved. The CDR3 covers 14 residues. Trimming removed 2 bases from V and 1 base from J, with 5 bases in between. The germline CDR1 and CDR2 sequences are KGHSH and LQKENI. CDR3 in DNA: TGTGCCAGCTCACCATCACAGAACACCGGGGAGCTGTTTTTT. Its translation: CASSPSQNTGELFF. Combining the CDR3 with reference TRBV18 and TRBJ2-2 gives the whole variable domain NAGVMQNPRHLVRRRGQEARLRCSPMKGHSHVYWYRQLPEEGLKFMVYLQKENIIDESGMPKERFSAEFPKEGPSILRIQQVVRGDSAAYFCASSPSQNTGELFFGEGSRLTVL.

This clone has ten or more counts. The chain couples TRBV6-5 to TRBJ2-6, with a tentative D call TRBD2 (5 bases). V lost 6 bases, J lost 2 bases, and 11 bases lay in between. CDR3 length: 15 amino acids. Germline CDR1 and CDR2: MNHEY and SVGAGI. CDR3 region: CASRGGGAGANVLTF. The DNA of the CDR3 is TGTGCCAGCAGGGGTGGAGGAGCTGGGGCCAACGTCCTGACTTTC.

V gene TRBV7-6 combines with J gene TRBJ2-2; the D is unclear. The CDR3 spans 15 residues. Germline V gene sequence: CDR1 SGHVS, CDR2 FNYEAQ. The ends were cut back, 0 bases at V and 4 bases at J, with 9 bases in the middle. Here the CDR3 reads CASSLAAGSTGELFF. The DNA for the CDR3 is TGTGCCAGCAGCTTAGCAGCAGGAAGCACCGGGGAGCTGTTTTTT.

The chain links TRBV18 to TRBJ2-1, with TRBD2 identical over 7 bases. With V trimmed by 6 bases and J by 2 bases, 7 bases remained unmatched. CDR3 length equals 15 residues. Per the germline V gene, CDR1 is KGHSH and CDR2 is LQKENI. The DNA of the CDR3 is TGTGCCAGCTCGGCCCTCGGGGGGACCTACAATGAGCAGTTCTTC. Encoded protein: CASSALGGTYNEQFF.

This chain uses TRBV3-1 (or the pseudogene TRBV3-2) with TRBJ2-5; D gene uncertain. CDR1 LGHDT and CDR2 YNNKEL come from the germline V gene (reference sequence). The CDR3 contains 16 residues. V dropped 6 bases and J dropped 0 bases, with 17 bases sitting between them. CDR3 DNA: TGTGCCAGCAGTCCTATCTCTCCCTCTTACCAAGAGACCCAGTACTTC. Its protein is CASSPISPSYQETQYF.

In this sample, this clone turned up once. V is TRBV5-8 and J is TRBJ1-2; no clear D. The length of the CDR3 is 14 residues. Trimming took off 5 bases at V and 7 bases at J, with 18 bases between the two ends. Germline CDR1 SGHTS, CDR2 YDEGEE. The CDR3 DNA reads as TGTGCCAGCAGTCAGGATCGGCCCTCGGTTGGCTACACCTTC. It yields the protein CASSQDRPSVGYTF.

The rearrangement uses TRBV9 and TRBJ2-2; 13 bases map to TRBD2. Germline V gene sequence: CDR1 SGDLS, CDR2 YYNGEE. The CDR3 consists of 16 residues. The ends lost 1 base at V and 7 bases at J; junction bases unmatched: 4. Written as DNA, the CDR3 is TGTGCCAGCAGCGTAACAGGACTAGCGGGGGTCGGGGAGCTGTTTTTT. Its protein product is CASSVTGLAGVGELFF.